This TCR beta chain is drawn from a study of T-cell memory formation after mild COVID-19. Whole-study context: Clusters were largely donor specific.

The study, taken as a whole, reports: That cross-reactive memory joined was suggested by some responding clones appearing in pre-infection memory.

Worth noting for this clonotype: No antigen is known for it.

TCRdb passed the 5' RACE reads through MiXCR, listing each CDR3 protein once. The repertoire holds 500,000 to 650,000 distinct CDR3 sequences, with roughly 21% as singletons. This CDR3 has 15 residues. V gave up 0 bases and J gave up 4 bases, with 12 bases separating them. Germline V gene sequence: CDR1 MNHEY, CDR2 SVGAGI. This rearrangement joins TRBV6-5 to TRBJ1-2; D not certain. The source material was PBMCs or a T cell subset sorted from them (not recorded which). This TCR derives from an adult woman who had mild COVID-19 (a few samples of this study predate the infection). Cell type and time point are not known. In nucleotides, the CDR3 is TGTGCCAGCAGTTACTCGAAAGTGCGGGGCTATGGCTACACCTTC. Its translation is CASSYSKVRGYGYTF.